This record looks at one T cell receptor beta chain sequence and its context. Checkpoint therapy with ipilimumab 1 mg/kg began 14 to 28 days after transplant. Dosing: nivolumab 3 mg/kg IV, weeks 1, 4, 7, 10, then every two weeks to week 26. This sample was taken from a study of ipilimumab plus nivolumab after autologous stem cell transplantation. Study information: Myeloma patients were high-risk transplant-naive or relapsed within 3 years of first autologous transplant.

Trimming cost V 0 bases and J 0 bases, with 6 bases left between them. There are 14 residues in the CDR3. Germline-derived CDR1 and CDR2 are SGDLS and YYNGEE. Assay: immunoSEQ multiplex PCR; the TCRdb copy retains only in-frame clones and omits some. The table lists some 44,000 clones, about 88% of them singletons. The source material was PBMCs, sampled in a trial of ipilimumab plus nivolumab as post-transplant consolidation. The V call is TRBV9, the J call TRBJ2-5, with no clear D. The clonotype was recovered from a male donor with multiple myeloma. CDR3: CASSVAWNQETQYF. In nucleotides, the CDR3 is TGTGCCAGCAGCGTAGCCTGGAACCAAGAGACCCAGTACTTC.